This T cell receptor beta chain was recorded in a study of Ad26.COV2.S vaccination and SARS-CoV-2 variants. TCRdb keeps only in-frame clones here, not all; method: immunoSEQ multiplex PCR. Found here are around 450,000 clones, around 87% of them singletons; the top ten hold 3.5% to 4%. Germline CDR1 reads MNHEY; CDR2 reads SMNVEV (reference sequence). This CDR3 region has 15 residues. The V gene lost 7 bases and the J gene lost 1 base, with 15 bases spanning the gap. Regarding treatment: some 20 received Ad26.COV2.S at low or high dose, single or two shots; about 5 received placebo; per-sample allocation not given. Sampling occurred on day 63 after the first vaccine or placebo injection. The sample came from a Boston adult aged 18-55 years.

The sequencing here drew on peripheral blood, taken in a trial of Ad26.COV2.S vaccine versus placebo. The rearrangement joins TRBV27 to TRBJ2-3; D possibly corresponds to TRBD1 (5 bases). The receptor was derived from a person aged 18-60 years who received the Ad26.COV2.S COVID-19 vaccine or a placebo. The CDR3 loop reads CASTIRVGGTDTQYF. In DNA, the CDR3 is TGTGCCAGCACCATCAGGGTCGGAGGCACAGATACGCAGTATTTT.